These T cell receptor beta chains were read from a single sample in a study of blood T cells in healthy people across ages. TCRdb itself ran the 5' RACE reads through MiXCR, one entry per CDR3 protein. The repertoire holds approximately 1,100,000 distinct CDR3 sequences, with more than 35% as singletons. Sequencing used blood. The receptors were sampled from a woman aged 60 to 75 in good health. Both conserved end residues are part of each CDR3. D genes are given only for firm matches. Size values are once, few and many counts, or a class for expanded clones, and some rows have none.

J	size	V	D	DNA	CDR3
TRBJ2-3	NA	TRBV2	NA	TGTGCCAGCAGTAGGGACCTATACCCGCAGTATTTT	CASSRDLYPQYF
TRBJ2-7	NA	TRBV7-9	NA	TGTGCCAGCAGCTTAGAGCCGGCCAATGAGCAGTACTTC	CASSLEPANEQYF
TRBJ2-5	NA	TRBV19	NA	TGTGCCAGTAGTATAGATGTACGGTCACAAGAGACCCAGTACTTC	CASSIDVRSQETQYF
TRBJ2-7	NA	TRBV2	NA	TGTGCCAGCTTTGGTGTGAAGGGCTCCCACGAGCAGTACTTC	CASFGVKGSHEQYF
TRBJ2-1	NA	TRBV4-1	NA	TGCGCCAGCAGCCAAGAATTCGGGTGCATCCGGTTCTTC	CASSQEFGCIRFF
TRBJ2-5	NA	TRBV7-8	TRBD2	TGTGCCAGCAGCGTTCTAGCGGGAGCGGGGACCCAGTACTTC	CASSVLAGAGTQYF
TRBJ1-1	few	TRBV18	NA	TGTGCCAGCTCACCAACACAGGGCGCTGAAGCTTTCTTT	CASSPTQGAEAFF
TRBJ2-1	many	TRBV29-1	NA	TGCAGCGTTGAAACACATGAGCAGTTCTTC	CSVETHEQFF
TRBJ2-1	NA	TRBV10-3	NA	TGTGCCATCAGTGGGAGCAGGAGTAACAATGAGCAGTTCTTC	CAISGSRSNNEQFF
TRBJ2-5	NA	TRBV5-5	TRBD2	TGTGCCAGCAGCTTAATGCCAGCGGGAGTGGGGGAGACCCAGTACTTC	CASSLMPAGVGETQYF
TRBJ2-1	few	TRBV7-9	NA	TGTGCCACTTTGATCGCTAACCCCAATGAGCAGTTCTTC	CATLIANPNEQFF
TRBJ1-4	NA	TRBV2	TRBD1	TGTGCCGGCAGTCCTGACAGGGCCTCAACTAATGAAAAACTGTTTTTT	CAGSPDRASTNEKLFF
TRBJ2-1	NA	TRBV7-9	TRBD2	TGTGCCAGCAGCTATGGACTAGAAGCCTACAATGAGCAGTTCTTC	CASSYGLEAYNEQFF
TRBJ1-1	NA	TRBV3-1	NA	TGTGCCAGCAGCCTCATCGGGGGGTTCGCTGAAGCTTTCTTT	CASSLIGGFAEAFF
TRBJ2-3	few	TRBV6-6	TRBD1	TGTGCCAGCAGTTACTCCACAGGGGCTAGCACAGATACGCAGTATTTT	CASSYSTGASTDTQYF
TRBJ2-5	NA	TRBV20-1	NA	TGCAGTGCTAGTCCGACAGTCCAAGAGACCCAGTACTTC	CSASPTVQETQYF
TRBJ2-7	NA	TRBV3-1	NA	TGTGCCAGCAGCCAAGAGTTTTCGTGGTACTTC	CASSQEFSWYF
TRBJ2-1	NA	TRBV14	TRBD2	TGTGCCAGCAGCCAGTTAGCGGGAGAAAAACCTAATGAGCAGTTCTTC	CASSQLAGEKPNEQFF
TRBJ2-1	NA	TRBV4-1	NA	TGCGCCAGCAGCCAAGAGCGAGTTGGCTACAATGAGCAGTTCTTC	CASSQERVGYNEQFF
TRBJ2-7	NA	TRBV7-2	NA	TGTTCCAGCAGCTTAGAAGGACGGCTGACCTACGAGCAGTACTTC	CSSSLEGRLTYEQYF
TRBJ2-7	few	TRBV20-1	TRBD2	TGCAGTGCTGACCCCCAGGCTAGCGGGCTCCCCTACGAGCAGTACTTC	CSADPQASGLPYEQYF
TRBJ2-7	once	TRBV20-1	TRBD2	TGCAGTGCCCCTAAGTCGGCTAGCGGAGTCAATGAGCAGTACTTC	CSAPKSASGVNEQYF